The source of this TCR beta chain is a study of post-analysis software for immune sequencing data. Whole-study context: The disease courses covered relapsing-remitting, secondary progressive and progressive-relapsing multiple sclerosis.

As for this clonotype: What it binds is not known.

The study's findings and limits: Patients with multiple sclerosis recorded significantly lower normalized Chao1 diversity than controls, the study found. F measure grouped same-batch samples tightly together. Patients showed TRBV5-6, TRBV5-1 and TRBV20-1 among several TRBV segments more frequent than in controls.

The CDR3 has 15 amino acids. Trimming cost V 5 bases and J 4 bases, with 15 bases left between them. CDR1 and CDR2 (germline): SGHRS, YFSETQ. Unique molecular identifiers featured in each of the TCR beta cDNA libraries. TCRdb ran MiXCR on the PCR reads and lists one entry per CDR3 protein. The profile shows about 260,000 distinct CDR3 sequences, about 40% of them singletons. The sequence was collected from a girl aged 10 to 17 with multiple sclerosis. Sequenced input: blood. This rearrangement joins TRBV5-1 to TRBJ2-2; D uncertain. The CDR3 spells CASSFAQDGTGELFF. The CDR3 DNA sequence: TGCGCCAGCAGTTTTGCCCAGGATGGCACCGGGGAGCTGTTTTTT.